These 25 T cell receptor beta chains came from one sample sequenced in a study of T cell changes during pregnancy in multiple sclerosis. Data came from immunoSEQ multiplex PCR; TCRdb stores just in-frame clones and leaves some out. The repertoire includes around 65,000 clones, 92% of them detected once, and about 2.9% sits in the top ten. Specimen: peripheral blood, collected in the second trimester of pregnancy. These receptors were obtained from a female donor in good health, enrolled as a control in a pregnancy study.

The chain employs TRBV21-1 and TRBJ1-5; TRBD1 was called by the table and not checked on the DNA. TRBV21-1 is a pseudogene locus. The CDR3 length is 18 residues. The CDR3 sequence is CASSKGGLHDRDNQPQHF. The CDR3 bases are TGTGCCAGCAGCAAAGGAGGTCTTCATGACAGAGACAATCAGCCCCAGCATTTT.

This chain joins TRBV27 and TRBJ2-5, with 9 bases matching TRBD2. Trimming at V came to 3 bases and at J to 5 bases, leaving 4 bases not matched to a gene. The CDR3 consists of 14 residues. CDR1 and CDR2 from the germline V gene are MNHEY and SMNVEV (reference sequence). This chain's CDR3 is CASSLDSGGETQYF. The CDR3 DNA reads TGTGCCAGCAGTTTGGATAGCGGGGGCGAGACCCAGTACTTC.

The chain is built from TRBV5-1 and TRBJ2-5; 11 nucleotides line up with TRBD2. Per the germline V gene, CDR1 is SGHRS and CDR2 is YFSETQ. This CDR3 has 18 residues. Unmatched junction bases numbered 12, after V lost 0 bases and J lost 5 bases. This CDR3 is CASSLARFSGRVGETQYF. CDR3 sequence (DNA): TGCGCCAGCAGCTTGGCTAGGTTTAGCGGGAGGGTCGGGGAGACCCAGTACTTC.

V is TRBV19 and J is TRBJ2-3; 8 bases match TRBD2. The CDR3 sequence is 15 residues long. Germline V lookup: CDR1 LNHDA, CDR2 SQIVND (reference sequence). V gave up 11 bases and J gave up 0 bases; unmatched junction bases: 10. The CDR3: CAVRTSGFSTDTQYF. The CDR3 nucleotides are TGTGCCGTCCGAACTAGCGGTTTTAGCACAGATACGCAGTATTTT.

The count of this clone is one. The chain combines TRBV12-5 with TRBJ2-7, with TRBD2 as a possible D gene (5 bases). Trimming took off 3 bases at V and 2 bases at J, with 8 bases between the two ends. The CDR3 runs 13 residues. Germline CDR1 LGHNT, CDR2 FRNRAP. CDR3 sequence (DNA): TGTGCTAGTGGTTTTTCCGGGGCCTACGAGCAGTACTTC. Protein product: CASGFSGAYEQYF.

This chain links TRBV11-3 with TRBJ2-3; 10 bases map to TRBD2. J lost 6 bases, V lost 3 bases, and 3 bases had no gene match. The CDR3 is 14 residues long. Germline CDR1 is SGHNT and CDR2 is YENEEA. CDR3 nucleotide sequence: TGTGCCAGCAGCTTTAGCGGGGGGCTTGATACGCAGTATTTT. It codes for CASSFSGGLDTQYF.

V gene TRBV5-6 combines with J gene TRBJ2-5; no clear D. This CDR3 has 12 residues. Germline lookup yields CDR1 SGHDT and CDR2 YYEEEE. The V end lost 3 bases, the J end lost 7 bases, and 10 bases lay between the germline ends. The CDR3 spells CASSYRIGTQYF. CDR3 DNA sequence: TGTGCCAGCAGCTACCGCATCGGGACCCAGTACTTC. Full variable domain (missing parts from reference TRBV5-6 and TRBJ2-5): DAGVTQSPTHLIKTRGQQVTLRCSPKSGHDTVSWYQQALGQGPQFIFQYYEEEERQRGNFPDRFSGHQFPNYSSELNVNALLLGDSALYLCASSYRIGTQYFGPGTRLLVL.

V gene TRBV28 combines with J gene TRBJ1-3; 8 nucleotides align to TRBD1. The CDR3 loop spans 16 amino acids. J lost 0 bases, V lost 5 bases, and 6 bases had no gene match. Per the germline V gene, CDR1 is MDHEN and CDR2 is SYDVKM. DNA of the CDR3: TGTGCCAGCAGTGAGGGGACAGGCGTCTCTGGAAACACCATATATTTT. Protein product: CASSEGTGVSGNTIYF.

The chain has TRBV11-2 and TRBJ2-7, with D tentatively TRBD1 (5 bases). Germline CDR1 SGHAT, CDR2 FQNNGV. The germline V and J ends were trimmed by 5 bases and 0 bases, with 11 bases remaining between them. The CDR3 loop spans 14 amino acids. This chain's CDR3 is CASSPRQGSYEQYF. DNA of the CDR3: TGTGCCAGCAGCCCCCGGCAGGGCTCCTACGAGCAGTACTTC.

The V call is TRBV6-5, the J call TRBJ2-1, with TRBD2 matching over 7 bases. Germline trimming cut 6 bases from V and 6 bases from J; bases unmatched to any gene: 8. This CDR3 has 14 amino acids. The germline V gene encodes CDR1 MNHEY and CDR2 SVGAGI. In DNA, the CDR3 is TGTGCCAGCAGGACGGGAGGTCGCTCCAATGAGCAGTTCTTC. It yields the protein CASRTGGRSNEQFF.

The genes are TRBV7-9 and TRBJ2-7, with a weak D call TRBD1 (5 bases). This CDR3 comprises 15 residues. V lost 5 bases, J lost 0 bases, and 14 bases lay in between. Per the germline V gene, CDR1 is SEHNR and CDR2 is FQNEAQ (reference sequence). The CDR3: CASSLIRGTSYEQYF. The CDR3 nucleotides read TGTGCCAGCAGCCTAATAAGGGGAACCTCCTACGAGCAGTACTTC.

The chain has TRBV7-9 and TRBJ1-1; D call uncertain. The length of the CDR3 is 14 residues. Trimming took off 3 bases at V and 2 bases at J, with 10 bases between the two ends. From germline, CDR1 is SEHNR and CDR2 FQNEAQ (reference sequence). For the CDR3, the DNA is TGTGCCAGCAGCTTGTGGAGATCCAACACTGAAGCTTTCTTT. Protein: CASSLWRSNTEAFF.

The chain combines TRBV7-2 with TRBJ1-2; TRBD1 might be the D (5 bases). Germline lookup yields CDR1 SGHTA and CDR2 FQGNSA. The CDR3 is 15 amino acids. V lost 5 bases, J lost 0 bases, and 13 bases lay in between. Here the CDR3 DNA reads TGTGCCAGCAGCATACGACAGTTCTCTAACTATGGCTACACCTTC. Its protein product is CASSIRQFSNYGYTF.

This clone qualifies as medium-sized. The chain uses TRBV6-4 and TRBJ2-3; 8 bases agree with TRBD2. V gave up 3 bases and J gave up 0 bases; unmatched junction bases: 2. The CDR3 length is 15 residues. Germline V CDR1 and CDR2: MRHNA, SNTAGT. CDR3 amino acids: CASSEAGGSTDTQYF. The CDR3 coding sequence is TGTGCCAGCAGTGAGGCGGGGGGTAGCACAGATACGCAGTATTTT.

V and J are TRBV15 and TRBJ2-3; a possible D gene is TRBD2 (6 bases). The CDR3 is 13 amino acids. V dropped 3 bases and J dropped 15 bases, with 19 bases sitting between them. The germline V gene has CDR1 LNHNV and CDR2 YYDKDF (reference sequence). The CDR3: CATSSSRGTNAYF. The CDR3 nucleotides are TGTGCCACCAGCAGTTCCCGCGGGACCAACGCCTATTTT.

V gene TRBV5-1 combines with J gene TRBJ2-1; 10 bases are a match to TRBD2. CDR3 length equals 14 residues. The J segment lost 7 bases and the V segment lost 0 bases, leaving 1 base of the junction unmatched. Germline CDR1 is SGHRS and CDR2 is YFSETQ. The CDR3 nucleotides read TGCGCCAGCAGCTTGGGACTAGCGGGTAATGAGCAGTTCTTC. It specifies CASSLGLAGNEQFF.

The chain employs TRBV10-3 and TRBJ1-4, with a tentative D call TRBD1 (6 bases). Germline assignment: CDR1 ENHRY and CDR2 SYGVKD. Trimming took off 2 bases at V and 0 bases at J, with 13 bases between the two ends. This CDR3 comprises 17 residues. The CDR3 spells CAISEHRQETTNEKLFF. The CDR3 DNA reads as TGTGCCATCAGTGAGCATCGACAGGAGACAACTAATGAAAAACTGTTTTTT.

This clone is a singleton in its sample. This chain connects TRBV6-1 to TRBJ2-3; D is unresolved. CDR3 size: 16 residues. The V end lost 1 base, the J end lost 2 bases, and 13 bases lay between the germline ends. The germline CDR1 and CDR2 sequences are MNHNS and SASEGT. DNA of the CDR3: TGTGCCAGCAGTGAAGACCAGGTGTTGGACACAGATACGCAGTATTTT. Translating gives CASSEDQVLDTDTQYF.

The CDR3 DNA reads as TGTGCCAGCAGCTTTTCAGGGTTGGGTAGAGAGACCCAGTACTTC. Translated, it gives CASSFSGLGRETQYF. The gene calls are TRBV5-4 and TRBJ2-5, with D maybe TRBD1 (5 bases). Germline CDR1 is SGHNT and CDR2 is YYREEE (reference sequence). Trimming cost V 2 bases and J 4 bases, with 15 bases left between them. The CDR3 runs to 15 residues. Drawing the rest from reference TRBV5-4 and TRBJ2-5, the complete variable domain is ETGVTQSPTHLIKTRGQQVTLRCSSQSGHNTVSWYQQALGQGPQFIFQYYREEENGRGNFPPRFSGLQFPNYSSELNVNALELDDSALYLCASSFSGLGRETQYFGPGTRLLVL.

This rearrangement joins TRBV5-6 to TRBJ2-7; tentatively, D is TRBD2 (6 bases). The CDR3 is 12 amino acids. The germline V gene has CDR1 SGHDT and CDR2 YYEEEE. V shed 0 bases and J shed 9 bases, with 10 bases lying between them. The CDR3 DNA follows: TGTGCCAGCAGCTTGGGCGGGGCGGGGCAGTACTTC. Amino acids: CASSLGGAGQYF.

This chain uses TRBV30 with TRBJ2-5, with 7 nucleotides matching TRBD1. The germline V gene has CDR1 GTSNPN and CDR2 SVGIG (reference sequence). The CDR3 has 14 amino acids. J was trimmed by 1 base and V by 1 base; bases with no gene match: 3. In DNA, the CDR3 is TGTGCCTGGAGTGCCGGACAGGCCCAAGAGACCCAGTACTTC. Protein: CAWSAGQAQETQYF. Filled out from reference TRBV30 and TRBJ2-5, the complete variable domain reads SQTIHQWPATLVQPVGSPLSLECTVEGTSNPNLYWYRQAAGRGLQLLFYSVGIGQISSEVPQNLSASRPQDRQFILSSKKLLLSDSGFYLCAWSAGQAQETQYFGPGTRLLVL.

The J gene is TRBJ2-3, the V gene TRBV7-9; the match to TRBD1 covers 7 bases. This CDR3 spans 17 amino acids. After removal of 1 base from V and 4 bases from J, the junction contained 11 bases not matched to a gene. Germline CDR1 SEHNR, CDR2 FQNEAQ (reference sequence). The CDR3 region has the DNA TGTGCCAGCAGCTTAGGCGGACAGGCGGATACAGCAGATACGCAGTATTTT. It encodes CASSLGGQADTADTQYF.

The V and J genes are TRBV19 and TRBJ2-5, with TRBD2 matching over 13 bases. V lost 5 bases and J lost 2; bases outside the gene matches: 5. CDR1 is LNHDA and CDR2 is SQIVND in the germline V gene (reference sequence). The CDR3 is 16 residues long. The CDR3 region has the DNA TGTGCCAGTAGTCGGACTAGCGGGGGTCCTCAAGAGACCCAGTACTTC. Protein sequence: CASSRTSGGPQETQYF.

The chain links TRBV14 to TRBJ1-2, with D tentatively TRBD1 (6 bases). CDR1 is SGHDN, CDR2 FVKESK, per germline. V dropped 5 bases and J dropped 4 bases, with 8 bases sitting between them. The CDR3 totals 12 residues. The CDR3 loop reads CASSSQGYGYTF. The CDR3 DNA follows: TGTGCCAGCAGCTCACAGGGCTATGGCTACACCTTC.

V gene TRBV6-6 combines with J gene TRBJ2-7; 7 nucleotides align to TRBD1. The V and J ends lost 7 bases and 5 bases, in that order; junction bases with no gene match: 8. The CDR3 runs 13 residues. Germline CDR1 and CDR2: MNHNY and SVGAGI (reference sequence). For the CDR3, the DNA is TGTGCCAGCATGTCCCGACAGGGTAACGAGCAGTACTTC. Translation gives CASMSRQGNEQYF.